These 13 T cell receptor beta chains were sequenced from one sample in a study of circulating CD8 cells and anti-PD-1 response in melanoma. Sorting of live CD3+CD8+TCRalphabeta+ cells by PD-1 and/or TIGIT gave four subsets. The QIAseq Immune Repertoire TCR panel built the libraries from approximately 16 ng of total RNA. TCRdb re-analysed the reads in MiXCR, keeping a single row per CDR3 protein. Among around 300 distinct CDR3 sequences listed, 4% to 5.5% were seen once. Here the sequenced sample was CD8+ T cells from PBMCs, taken at baseline or after one month of anti-PD-1 therapy (not recorded which). The receptors were gathered from a human donor with melanoma.

This clonotype is categorized as large. V is TRBV4-1 and J is TRBJ2-2; tentatively, D is TRBD1 (6 bases). The germline gives CDR1 MGHRA, CDR2 YSYEKL. The ends were cut back, 4 bases at V and 4 bases at J, with 13 bases in the middle. The CDR3 covers 15 residues. As DNA, the CDR3 is TGCGCCAGCAGCCCTAGGACAGAAGGCACCGGGGAGCTGTTTTTT. Its protein is CASSPRTEGTGELFF.

By share, this clonotype ranks as large (0.1 to 1%). V gene TRBV20-1 combines with J gene TRBJ2-3; a possible D gene is TRBD2 (5 bases). The CDR3 sequence is 13 residues long. Germline V gene sequence: CDR1 DFQATT, CDR2 SNEGSKA (reference sequence). V shed 6 bases and J shed 6 bases, with 16 bases lying between them. CDR3: CSARPPGGDTQYF. The CDR3 coding sequence is TGCAGTGCCAGACCCCCGGGCGGGGATACGCAGTATTTT.

Within the sample, this clonotype is large. V and J are TRBV5-5 and TRBJ1-5; 8 bases match TRBD1. CDR3 size: 16 residues. The junction had 8 bases not matched to a gene; V was cut back by 0 bases and J by 6 bases. CDR1 SGHKS and CDR2 YYEKEE come from the germline V gene (reference sequence). CDR3 protein: CASSLDLGTGGQPQHF. The CDR3 DNA is TGTGCCAGCAGCTTGGATCTCGGGACAGGCGGTCAGCCCCAGCATTTT.

By share of the sample, this clonotype is medium-sized. CDR3 coding DNA: TGTGCCAGCAGCGTTAGCCGGGGGGCAACGAATGAGCAGTTCTTC. Its protein is CASSVSRGATNEQFF. V usage is TRBV7-2 and J usage is TRBJ2-1, with a tentative D call TRBD2 (7 bases). Trimming stripped 5 bases from V and 7 bases from J, with 18 bases between. The CDR3 runs 15 residues. Germline values: CDR1 SGHTA, CDR2 FQGNSA.

This clonotype is classed as large. The rearrangement joins TRBV6-6 to TRBJ1-2; D not resolved. This CDR3 spans 11 amino acids. Germline lookup yields CDR1 MNHNY and CDR2 SVGAGI (reference sequence). V gave up 0 bases and J gave up 7 bases, with 3 bases separating them. This CDR3 is CASSYSIGYTF. The CDR3 region has the DNA TGTGCCAGCAGTTACTCGATTGGCTACACCTTC.

A few counts support this clonotype. The chain has TRBV28 and TRBJ1-1; TRBD1 matches 7 bases. The length of the CDR3 is 15 residues. J lost 5 bases, V lost 1 base, and 7 bases had no gene match. CDR1 and CDR2 from the germline V gene are MDHEN and SYDVKM. The CDR3 sequence is CASSLFMTGRTEAFF. The CDR3 nucleotides are TGTGCCAGCAGTTTATTCATGACAGGGCGAACTGAAGCTTTCTTT.

This clonotype is labeled as large. The chain carries TRBV7-2 and TRBJ2-7; D ambiguous. CDR3 size: 17 residues. CDR1 is SGHTA, CDR2 FQGNSA, per germline. Trimming pared 2 bases from V and 3 bases from J, leaving 20 bases between. CDR3 DNA: TGTGCCAGCAGCTTACCGTCTGGCGCAGTATGGAGCTACGAGCAGTACTTC. Its protein is CASSLPSGAVWSYEQYF.

This clonotype was picked up a small number of times. This may be a read error, as it is one base from a much larger clone. The V gene is TRBV9, the J gene TRBJ2-3; TRBD2 agrees at 13 bases. This CDR3 is 18 amino acids long. CDR1 is SGDLS, CDR2 YYNGEE, per germline. The CDR3 DNA sequence: TGTGCCAACAGCCCGCACGGACTAGCGGGGGCCATCACAGATACGCAGTATTTT. It encodes CANSPHGLAGAITDTQYF.

By proportion, this clonotype is large. V is TRBV4-3 and J is TRBJ2-6; tentative D call: TRBD2 (6 bases). Germline CDR1 and CDR2: LGHNA and YSLEER. The CDR3 has 16 residues. V was trimmed by 1 base and J by 4 bases, leaving 11 bases between them. Written as DNA, the CDR3 is TGCGCCAGCAGCCAAGTTCGGGAGTCCGGGGCCAACGTCCTGACTTTC. Amino acid sequence: CASSQVRESGANVLTF.

To note about this clonotype: This may stem from a read error, because a much larger clone lies one nucleotide away. The V and J genes are TRBV5-4 and TRBJ2-5; 7 bases are shared with TRBD1. CDR1 is SGHNT and CDR2 is YYREEE in the germline V gene (reference sequence). CDR3 length: 13 amino acids. The CDR3: CASRPGTEEIQYF. As DNA, the CDR3 is TGTGCCAGCAGACCTGGGACAGAAGAGATCCAGTACTTC.

This clonotype qualifies as large. The rearrangement uses TRBV27 and TRBJ2-1, with D uncertain. The V end lost 7 bases, the J end lost 9 bases, and 19 bases lay between the germline ends. From germline, CDR1 is MNHEY and CDR2 SMNVEV (reference sequence). This CDR3 is built from 14 residues. The CDR3 bases are TGTGCCAGCACTGATTATGAGTATGGCGGTGAGCAGTTCTTC. Translation gives CASTDYEYGGEQFF.

By frequency in the sample, this clonotype is medium-sized. This rearrangement joins TRBV4-2 to TRBJ2-7; 11 bases match TRBD1. Trimming cost V 0 bases and J 0 bases; bases outside gene matches: 1. The CDR3 has 16 amino acids. Germline V CDR1 and CDR2: LGHNA, YNFKEQ. CDR3 nucleotides: TGTGCCAGCAGCCAAGATGGGACAGGGGGCTCCTACGAGCAGTACTTC. This encodes CASSQDGTGGSYEQYF.

In its sample, this clonotype is medium-sized. V and J are TRBV19 and TRBJ1-1; D is undetermined. Germline CDR1 reads LNHDA; CDR2 reads SQIVND (reference sequence). The CDR3 is made up of 13 amino acids. V was clipped by 3 bases and J by 1 base, with 6 bases between them. CDR3 in amino acids: CASSISGNTEAFF. The CDR3 bases are TGTGCCAGTAGTATTTCCGGGAACACTGAAGCTTTCTTT.